These T cell receptor beta chains were read from a single sample in a study of T-cell memory formation after mild COVID-19. MiXCR, run by TCRdb on the 5' RACE reads, gives a single entry per CDR3 protein. Here the sample spans 350,000 to 450,000 distinct CDR3 sequences, around 27% being singletons. The sequenced sample consisted of PBMCs or a T cell subset sorted from them (not recorded which). The receptor set was obtained from an adult woman who had mild COVID-19 (a few samples of this study predate the infection). Cell type and time point are not known. CDR3s include the opening cysteine and the closing phenylalanine or tryptophan. Each record gives: V gene, J gene, clone size, CDR3 length, D gene, CDR3 DNA, CDR3 protein. The D gene is left open where the match is weak. Clone size is stated in some rows and not others, as once, few, many or a class when expanded.

TRBV19,TRBJ1-1,-,18,-,TGTGCCAGTAGTATTACGAAGATTCCGGGGGCAGGGAACACTGAAGCTTTCTTT,CASSITKIPGAGNTEAFF
TRBV30,TRBJ2-7,-,13,-,TGTGCCTGGAGTGGAGTGGCTGCGGGGGAGCAGTACTTC,CAWSGVAAGEQYF
TRBV20-1,TRBJ1-5,few,16,-,TGCAGTGCTAGAGAGCTTGAAGGGAAGGGGAATCAGCCCCAGCATTTT,CSARELEGKGNQPQHF
TRBV7-8,TRBJ2-5,-,17,-,TGTGCCAGCAGCTCCTACAGGCCTGGCTGGGGCCAAGAGACCCAGTACTTC,CASSSYRPGWGQETQYF
TRBV7-2,TRBJ1-2,-,13,-,TGTGCCAGCAGCACCCATGCAGTGGTGGGCTACACCTTC,CASSTHAVVGYTF
TRBV10-3,TRBJ2-3,-,14,-,TGTGCCATCAACTCGGGACGCTTCCCAGATACGCAGTATTTT,CAINSGRFPDTQYF
TRBV13,TRBJ2-6,-,16,-,TGTGCCAGCAGCTTAGCCCGATTCTCTGGGGCCAACGTCCTGACTTTC,CASSLARFSGANVLTF
TRBV4-2,TRBJ2-1,many,16,-,TGTGCCAGCAGCCAAGAGGAGTCTAGTTACGGCAATGAGCAGTTCTTC,CASSQEESSYGNEQFF
TRBV5-1,TRBJ2-4,few,15,-,TGCGCCAGCAGCTTGGAGGCAGTAGCCAAAAACATTCAGTACTTC,CASSLEAVAKNIQYF
TRBV12-3/TRBV12-4,TRBJ1-1,-,13,-,TGTGCCAGCAGTTCTAGGAGATGGACACCTGCTTTCTTT,CASSSRRWTPAFF
TRBV4-2,TRBJ2-7,few,16,-,TGTGCCAGCAGCCAAGATCTCCCAGCGGTGTACTACGAGCAGTACTTC,CASSQDLPAVYYEQYF
TRBV6-4,TRBJ2-1,few,14,-,TGTGCCAGCAGTGACAGGGCGGGTACCAATGAGCAGTTCTTC,CASSDRAGTNEQFF
TRBV5-4,TRBJ2-4,-,13,-,TGTGCCAGCAGCTTCCCCACTATTCGGGTCCAAACCTTC,CASSFPTIRVQTF
TRBV15,TRBJ2-6,once,17,-,TGTGCCACCAGCAGAACCCCCCGGAGCTCTGGGGCCAACGTCCTGACTTTC,CATSRTPRSSGANVLTF
TRBV7-8,TRBJ1-1,-,15,TRBD1,TGTGCCAGCAGCACCTCGACAGGGGGGGCCACTGAAGCTTTCTTT,CASSTSTGGATEAFF
TRBV5-1,TRBJ2-1,-,17,-,TGCGCCAGCAGCTTTTTCCCCCAGGGTTGGACACAGGATGAGCAGTTCTTC,CASSFFPQGWTQDEQFF
TRBV9,TRBJ2-1,few,16,-,TGTGCCAGCAGCGTAGTTAGGGGGGCCACCTACAATGAGCAGTTCTTC,CASSVVRGATYNEQFF
TRBV4-3,TRBJ2-5,-,16,TRBD1,TGCGCCAGCAGCCAAGAAGGGGGGACAGGGCAAGAGACCCAGTACTTC,CASSQEGGTGQETQYF
TRBV7-9,TRBJ2-5,-,14,-,TGTGCCAGCACCTTATGGCCAGCCCAAGAGACCCAGTACTTC,CASTLWPAQETQYF
TRBV5-6,TRBJ1-1,-,16,TRBD1,TGTGCCAGCAGCTTGGCCTCGAGGGGGCGGCTCACTGAAGCTTTCTTT,CASSLASRGRLTEAFF
TRBV20-1,TRBJ1-3,few,14,-,TGCAGTGCTAGGGGCCCGGCCTCTGGAAACACCATATATTTT,CSARGPASGNTIYF
TRBV12-3/TRBV12-4,TRBJ2-3,few,11,-,TGTGCCAGCAGGTCCGAGGATACGCAGTATTTT,CASRSEDTQYF
TRBV4-1,TRBJ2-3,few,18,TRBD2,TGCGCCAGCAGCCAAGGACTAGCGGGGGGCCCAGGGACAGATACGCAGTATTTT,CASSQGLAGGPGTDTQYF
TRBV19,TRBJ2-2,few,15,-,TGTGCCAGTAGTATAACAGCCAGGAACACCGGGGAGCTGTTTTTT,CASSITARNTGELFF
TRBV25-1,TRBJ2-2,-,12,-,TGTGCCAGCCTCTTGGACACCGGGGAGCTGTTTTTT,CASLLDTGELFF
TRBV7-6,TRBJ2-3,few,16,TRBD2,TGTGCCAGCAGCCCAGTCGGACTAGCGGGGCCCGATACGCAGTATTTT,CASSPVGLAGPDTQYF
TRBV30,TRBJ2-5,few,14,-,TGTGCCTGGAGTTCTGGGAGAGGGGAAGAGACCCAGTACTTC,CAWSSGRGEETQYF
TRBV20-1,TRBJ2-1,-,13,-,TGCAGTGCCTGGGACCGACTCTACAATGAGCAGTTCTTC,CSAWDRLYNEQFF
TRBV15,TRBJ2-7,-,16,TRBD2,TGTGCCACCAGCAGAGATCTGGCGGGGGGCCGCCCCGAGCAGTACTTC,CATSRDLAGGRPEQYF
TRBV5-1,TRBJ2-7,-,15,-,TGCGCCAGCAGCTACGGGCAGGGGGGATCCTACGAGCAGTACTTC,CASSYGQGGSYEQYF
TRBV5-1,TRBJ2-3,-,17,TRBD2,TGCGCCAGCAGCCCACTAGCGGGGGGGCCTGGCACAGATACGCAGTATTTT,CASSPLAGGPGTDTQYF
TRBV7-3,TRBJ1-1,many,14,TRBD1,TGTGCCAGCAGCTTAGGCCCCGGGACAGCTGAAGCTTTCTTT,CASSLGPGTAEAFF
TRBV5-1,TRBJ2-1,-,20,TRBD2,TGCGCCAGCAGCTTGGCACAACTAGCGGGACCCCTAGGGTCCTACAATGAGCAGTTCTTC,CASSLAQLAGPLGSYNEQFF
TRBV7-2,TRBJ2-1,-,18,TRBD2,TGTGCCAGCAGCTCAACTAGCGGGGTGCCCCAGAGGGGGAATGAGCAGTTCTTC,CASSSTSGVPQRGNEQFF
TRBV9,TRBJ1-4,-,15,-,TGTGCCAGCAGCGTAGAGGCCAATGGGGATGAAAAACTGTTTTTT,CASSVEANGDEKLFF
TRBV6-2/TRBV6-3,TRBJ1-1,few,14,TRBD1,TGTGCCAGCAAATGGGGGACAGCGAACACTGAAGCTTTCTTT,CASKWGTANTEAFF
TRBV29-1,TRBJ1-2,-,12,-,TGCAGCGTTTTAAGTGTTACGAATGGCTACACCTTC,CSVLSVTNGYTF
TRBV20-1,TRBJ1-2,few,13,-,TGCAGTGCTCTGGACGGGTGGGACTATGGCTACACCTTC,CSALDGWDYGYTF
TRBV7-9,TRBJ2-7,-,15,TRBD2,TGTGCCAGCACCCTAGCGGGGGCGAGAGGTCTCGAGCAGTACTTC,CASTLAGARGLEQYF